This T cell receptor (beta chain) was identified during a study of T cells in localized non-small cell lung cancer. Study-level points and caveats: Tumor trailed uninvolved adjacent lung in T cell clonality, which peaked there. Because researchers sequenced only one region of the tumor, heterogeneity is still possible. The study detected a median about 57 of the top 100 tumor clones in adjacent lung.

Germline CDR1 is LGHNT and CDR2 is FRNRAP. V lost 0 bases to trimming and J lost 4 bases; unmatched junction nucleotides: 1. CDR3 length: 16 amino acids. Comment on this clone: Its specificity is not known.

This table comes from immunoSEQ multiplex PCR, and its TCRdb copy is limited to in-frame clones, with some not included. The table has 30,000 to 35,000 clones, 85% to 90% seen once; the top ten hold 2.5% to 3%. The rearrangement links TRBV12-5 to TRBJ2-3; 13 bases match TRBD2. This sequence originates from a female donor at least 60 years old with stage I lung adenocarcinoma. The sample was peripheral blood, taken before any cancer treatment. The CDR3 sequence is CASGLVLAGGSDTQYF. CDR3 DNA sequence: TGTGCTAGTGGTTTGGTACTAGCGGGAGGGTCAGATACGCAGTATTTT.